The clone carrying this T cell receptor beta chain has a handful of counts. The record originates from a study of human T cells and chemical hapten exposure. MiXCR, run by TCRdb on the RACE reads, gives a single entry per CDR3 protein. The table shows 100,000 or so distinct CDR3 sequences, with around 9.3% occurring only once. Indicated time point: patch test 2, 6 weeks after DPC sensitization. Treatment specified: therapeutic diphenylcyclopropenone sensitization with weekly scalp DPC. Trimming removed 2 bases from V and 2 bases from J; junction bases left unmatched: 4. This CDR3 has 14 residues. The germline V gene has CDR1 DFQATT and CDR2 SNEGSKA (reference sequence).

The clonotype was recovered from a woman in her 40s with alopecia areata. Some clones in this sample may be carry-over from other donors' samples. The chain uses TRBV20-1 and TRBJ2-3; 7 bases line up with TRBD2. Source: whole blood, taken in connection with sensitization to the hapten diphenylcyclopropenone (DPC). In DNA, the CDR3 is TGCAGTGCTAGACGGCGGGAGATCACAGATACGCAGTATTTT. Residues: CSARRREITDTQYF.